This T cell receptor (beta chain) originates from a study of blood T cells in healthy people across ages. This CDR3 contains 13 residues. From germline, CDR1 is SGDLS and CDR2 YYNGEE. This clonotype was observed a handful of times. Each sample yielded at least 5 micrograms of PBMC total RNA. The authors ran a second PCR of about 7 to 11 cycles using a sample-barcoded 5' primer and a J-beta primer mix. TCRdb re-called the 5' RACE reads with MiXCR, one entry per CDR3 protein. The table includes 1.5 million to 2 million distinct CDR3 sequences, less than 50% detected once. Sequencing was performed on blood. V and J are TRBV9 and TRBJ2-4; D unclear. The end of the DNA is better explained by TRBJ2-5, so the J call may be wrong. This TCR was recovered from a woman in her thirties or forties in good health. CDR3: CASSVDPAETQYF. The CDR3 DNA reads TGTGCCAGCAGCGTAGACCCAGCGGAGACCCAGTACTTC.